Following are 30 T cell receptor beta chains from one sample sequenced in a study of blood T cell repertoires in COVID-19 (TCRdb year 2020). Libraries were prepared through the immunoSEQ multiplex PCR assay. Imported from immuneACCESS, the table was reduced by TCRdb to in-frame sequences with V and J called. These copies leave out some clones; in studies compared against another copy, an unresolved V gene accounts for under half, and the cause of the remainder is not known. The sample table records about 68,000 clones; 70% to 80% of these occur just once. The top ten hold around 12% of the sample. The sequencing input was peripheral blood. These receptors were taken from a human donor in a cohort sampled during active COVID-19.

V usage is TRBV27 and J usage is TRBJ1-1; 8 bases agree with TRBD1. J was trimmed by 5 bases and V by 5 bases; bases with no gene match: 10. The CDR3 has 15 residues. Germline V gives CDR1 MNHEY, CDR2 SMNVEV (reference sequence). CDR3: CASSVKQGVRTEAFF. CDR3 DNA sequence: TGTGCCAGCAGTGTTAAACAGGGGGTGAGGACTGAAGCTTTCTTT.

The rearrangement uses TRBV23-1 and TRBJ2-7; 8 bases match TRBD1. TRBV23-1 qualifies as an ORF whose function is uncertain. J was trimmed by 3 bases and V by 2 bases; bases with no gene match: 3. The CDR3 sequence is 14 residues long. CDR3 region: CASSQEDRDYEQYV. In DNA, the CDR3 is TGCGCCAGCAGTCAAGAGGACAGGGACTACGAGCAGTACGTC.

Here the CDR3 reads CASSLASSGNNNEQFF. The CDR3 DNA reads as TGTGCCAGCAGCTTAGCGTCTAGCGGGAACAACAATGAGCAGTTCTTC. The gene calls are TRBV7-8 and TRBJ2-1, with TRBD2 matching 9 bases. Germline loops: CDR1 SGHVS, CDR2 FQNEAQ. The junction had 5 bases not matched to a gene; V was cut back by 0 bases and J by 5 bases. There are 16 residues in the CDR3.

The chain employs TRBV9 and TRBJ2-7; D may be TRBD2 (6 bases). The CDR3 extends over 17 amino acids. Germline values: CDR1 SGDLS, CDR2 YYNGEE. CDR3 sequence reads: CASSGGVQGSSSDEQYV. CDR3 in DNA: TGTGCCAGCAGCGGGGGGGTCCAGGGCTCCTCCTCCGACGAGCAGTACGTC.

V usage is TRBV28 and J usage is TRBJ2-1; 8 nucleotides agree with TRBD2. This CDR3 has 15 amino acids. The trim removed 5 bases at V and 5 bases at J, leaving 8 bases unmatched. The germline gives CDR1 MDHEN, CDR2 SYDVKM. CDR3 bases: TGTGCCAGCAGTCCGACTAGCGTGGTGAACAATGAGCAGTTCTTC. This encodes CASSPTSVVNNEQFF.

The chain carries TRBV7-3 and TRBJ2-2, with 7 nucleotides matching TRBD2. J was trimmed by 4 bases and V by 0 bases; bases with no gene match: 2. Looked up from germline, CDR1 is SGHTA and CDR2 is FQGTGA. This CDR3 contains 15 residues. This CDR3 is CASSLTGEGTGELFF. Written as DNA, the CDR3 is TGTGCCAGCAGCTTAACGGGGGAGGGCACCGGGGAGCTGTTTTTT.

In its sample, this clone was seen a few times. The chain recombines TRBV10-3 with TRBJ2-7; a weak D match, TRBD2 (5 bases). The germline gives CDR1 ENHRY, CDR2 SYGVKD. V was trimmed by 2 bases and J by 3 bases, leaving 11 bases between them. This CDR3 spans 14 amino acids. The CDR3 DNA follows: TGTGCCATCAGTGAGGGACTGAACTACTACGAGCAGTACTTC. Its protein is CAISEGLNYYEQYF.

The rearrangement links TRBV7-9 to TRBJ2-6; D is possibly TRBD1 (6 bases). The length of the CDR3 is 17 residues. Germline CDR1 SEHNR, CDR2 FQNEAQ (reference sequence). Trimming shortened V by 6 bases and J by 5 bases, and 20 bases separated the two germline ends. The CDR3 nucleotides are TGTGCCAGCAGGTCCGGGACATGGTCGTCTTGGGCCAACGTCCTGACTTTC. The encoded protein is CASRSGTWSSWANVLTF.

The chain joins TRBV27 to TRBJ2-3; 9 nucleotides agree with TRBD2. Trimming at V came to 3 bases and at J to 2 bases, leaving 15 bases not matched to a gene. Germline V gives CDR1 MNHEY, CDR2 SMNVEV (reference sequence). The CDR3 has 19 amino acids. The CDR3 reads CASSFWSSGTYGPTDTQYF. In DNA, the CDR3 is TGTGCCAGCAGTTTTTGGTCTAGCGGGACCTACGGGCCCACAGATACGCAGTATTTT.

The chain has TRBV7-8 and TRBJ2-1; 11 bases are a match to TRBD2. This CDR3 comprises 18 residues. V dropped 2 bases and J dropped 0; count of bases not matched to a gene: 6. Germline CDR1 reads SGHVS; CDR2 reads FQNEAQ. The CDR3 loop reads CASSLTRLAGLSYNEQFF. The DNA for the CDR3 is TGTGCCAGCAGCTTAACCCGACTAGCGGGACTCTCCTACAATGAGCAGTTCTTC.

The V gene is TRBV7-2, the J gene TRBJ2-5; maybe TRBD2 (6 bases). CDR1 is SGHTA and CDR2 is FQGNSA in the germline V gene. The length of the CDR3 is 15 residues. V lost 1 base and J 5 bases, leaving 14 bases between the germline ends. The CDR3 DNA is TGTGCCAGCAGCTTAGATGATAGGAGGGTGGAGACCCAGTACTTC. Protein sequence: CASSLDDRRVETQYF.

This clone was seen repeatedly, ten times or more. This chain uses TRBV29-1 with TRBJ2-3, with 8 bases matching TRBD1. The CDR3 has 14 residues. V shed 7 bases, J shed 5 bases, and the junction held 11 bases outside the gene matches. Germline CDR1 reads SQVTM; CDR2 reads ANQGSEA. Written as DNA, the CDR3 is TGCAGCGCTGGGGGCAGGGGGCGATTAGATACGCAGTATTTT. Protein: CSAGGRGRLDTQYF.

V is TRBV6-5 and J is TRBJ2-7; TRBD1 is a possible D gene (5 bases). Germline V lookup: CDR1 MNHEY, CDR2 SVGAGI. CDR3 length: 12 amino acids. V was cut by 6 bases and J by 4 bases, with 10 bases left in between. CDR3: CASRSQVYEQYF. DNA of the CDR3: TGTGCCAGCAGGTCACAGGTTTACGAGCAGTACTTC.

This clone was recorded once. The gene calls are TRBV28 and TRBJ2-7, with a possible D match to TRBD2 (7 bases). The CDR3 has 15 amino acids. The V end was cut by 3 bases, the J end by 4 bases, with 16 bases between. Germline assignment: CDR1 MDHEN and CDR2 SYDVKM. As DNA, the CDR3 is TGTGCCAGCAGTTTGGGTCCGGGGGGCCGGTACGAGCAGTACTTC. The encoded protein is CASSLGPGGRYEQYF.

V and J are TRBV11-1 and TRBJ2-3; D gene ambiguous. This CDR3 has 14 residues. Trimming took off 1 base at V and 4 bases at J, with 9 bases between the two ends. Germline loops: CDR1 SGHAT, CDR2 FQDESV (reference sequence). The CDR3 loop is CASSLVAGSDTQYF. CDR3 DNA sequence: TGTGCCAGCAGCTTAGTTGCCGGTTCAGATACGCAGTATTTT.

The V and J genes are TRBV6-1 and TRBJ2-5; 8 positions agree with TRBD2. J gave up 4 bases and V 1 base, and 2 bases lay outside the gene matches. Germline V gene lookup returns CDR1 MNHNS and CDR2 SASEGT. The CDR3 sequence is 14 residues long. CDR3 protein: CASSEVAGLETQYF. The CDR3 DNA reads TGTGCCAGCAGTGAAGTAGCGGGGTTAGAGACCCAGTACTTC.

This sequence joins TRBV19 and TRBJ1-1; possibly TRBD1 for D (6 bases). Germline V gene data show CDR1 as LNHDA and CDR2 as SQIVND (reference sequence). Trimming took 5 bases from V and 3 from J, leaving 13 bases between them. The CDR3 has 14 residues. The CDR3 coding sequence is TGTGCCAGTAGTCATACAGGGCTGGACACTGAAGCTTTCTTT. Its translation: CASSHTGLDTEAFF.

In its sample, this clone ranks as medium-sized (0.01 to 0.1%). The J gene is TRBJ2-1, the V gene TRBV7-2; 7 bases map to TRBD1. This CDR3 has 15 residues. CDR1 is SGHTA and CDR2 is FQGNSA in the germline V gene. V gave up 4 bases and J gave up 4 bases; unmatched junction bases: 7. CDR3 region: CASSSLRDRYNEQFF. CDR3 DNA sequence: TGTGCCAGCAGCTCCCTCCGGGACAGATACAATGAGCAGTTCTTC.

The chain joins TRBV12-3 or TRBV12-4 to TRBJ1-5; 7 positions match TRBD1. The CDR3 sequence is 13 residues long. With V trimmed by 7 bases and J by 5 bases, 5 bases remained unmatched. The CDR3 bases are TGTGCCAGCAAGACAGGGCTGGATCAGCCCCAGCATTTT. Its protein product is CASKTGLDQPQHF.

Only one count was recorded for this clone. This chain uses TRBV7-2 with TRBJ1-2, with a tentative D call TRBD1 (5 bases). The CDR3 contains 14 residues. Germline assignment: CDR1 SGHTA and CDR2 FQGNSA. With 5 bases removed from V and 6 bases from J, the gap between germline ends came to 16 bases. CDR3 nucleotide sequence: TGTGCCAGCAGCCTCCGGGGGTCCGCCGATGGCTACACCTTC. As protein: CASSLRGSADGYTF.

In this sample, this clone turned up many times. This chain connects TRBV9 to TRBJ2-1; D call uncertain. Germline V gene sequence: CDR1 SGDLS, CDR2 YYNGEE. CDR3 size: 15 residues. V dropped 2 bases and J dropped 6 bases, with 15 bases sitting between them. DNA for the CDR3: TGTGCCAGCAGCGTTGTACTTGGCAGGTTCAATGAGCAGTTCTTC. This encodes CASSVVLGRFNEQFF.

This chain links TRBV18 with TRBJ1-3, with TRBD1 identical over 8 bases. Trimming removed 3 bases from V and 0 bases from J; junction bases left unmatched: 4. The CDR3 spans 16 residues. Germline CDR1 is KGHSH and CDR2 is LQKENI. CDR3 in DNA: TGTGCCAGCTCACCGAAGGACAGGGCCTCTGGAAACACCATATATTTT. Its protein is CASSPKDRASGNTIYF.

The chain employs TRBV25-1 and TRBJ1-2, with 7 bases identical to TRBD1. The junction had 4 bases not matched to a gene; V was cut back by 6 bases and J by 0 bases. CDR3 length equals 14 residues. CDR1 and CDR2 (germline): MGHDK, SYGVNS. CDR3 nucleotides: TGTGCCAGCAGCCGACAGGGCACTAACTATGGCTACACCTTC. This sequence encodes CASSRQGTNYGYTF.

This sequence joins TRBV29-1 and TRBJ1-1; D might be TRBD1 (6 bases). The CDR3 sequence is 14 residues long. V lost 1 base and J 1 base, leaving 10 bases between the germline ends. Germline-derived CDR1 and CDR2 are SQVTM and ANQGSEA. CDR3 DNA: TGCAGCGTTGAAGGGACAGTTCGGAACACTGAAGCTTTCTTT. It yields the protein CSVEGTVRNTEAFF.

The gene calls are TRBV18 and TRBJ1-4; D is possibly TRBD1 (5 bases). The V end lost 3 bases, the J end lost 8 bases, and 13 bases lay between the germline ends. This CDR3 comprises 14 residues. Germline CDR1 reads KGHSH; CDR2 reads LQKENI. As DNA, the CDR3 is TGTGCCAGCTCACCGTCGGGGGAGGGAGAAAAACTGTTTTTT. Its translation is CASSPSGEGEKLFF.

CDR3 sequence: CASSPQYNEQFF. As DNA, the CDR3 is TGTGCCAGCAGCCCACAGTACAATGAGCAGTTCTTC. The J gene is TRBJ2-1, the V gene TRBV7-8, with D unresolved. Trimming took off 5 bases at V and 4 bases at J, with 6 bases between the two ends. Germline CDR1 SGHVS, CDR2 FQNEAQ. The CDR3 has 12 residues. The complete variable domain, with remaining parts taken from reference TRBV7-8 and TRBJ2-1, reads GAGVSQSPRYKVAKRGQDVALRCDPISGHVSLFWYQQALGQGPEFLTYFQNEAQLDKSGLPSDRFFAERPEGSVSTLKIQRTQQEDSAVYLCASSPQYNEQFFGPGTRLTVL.

This clone was seen a few times. V gene TRBV7-3 combines with J gene TRBJ1-1, with no clear D. Germline V gives CDR1 SGHTA, CDR2 FQGTGA. The length of the CDR3 is 14 residues. V was shortened by 5 bases and J by 0 bases, with 10 bases between the two germline ends. CDR3: CASSPMGLNTEAFF. As DNA, the CDR3 is TGTGCCAGCAGCCCCATGGGCTTGAACACTGAAGCTTTCTTT.

The gene calls are TRBV7-9 and TRBJ2-3, with a weak D call TRBD2 (6 bases). V lost 5 bases and J 2 bases, leaving 14 bases between the germline ends. Germline V CDR1 and CDR2: SEHNR, FQNEAQ (reference sequence). This CDR3 spans 15 amino acids. CDR3 amino acids: CASSPGGGNTDTQYF. The DNA for the CDR3 is TGTGCCAGCAGCCCAGGAGGCGGGAACACAGATACGCAGTATTTT.

The chain employs TRBV19 and TRBJ2-2, with TRBD1 as a possible D gene (6 bases). V gave up 6 bases and J gave up 2 bases, with 10 bases separating them. This CDR3 region has 14 residues. Germline loops: CDR1 LNHDA, CDR2 SQIVND (reference sequence). The CDR3 DNA reads TGTGCCAGTAGGCCGGGACATAACACCGGGGAGCTGTTTTTT. Protein sequence: CASRPGHNTGELFF. The variable domain in full, completed from reference TRBV19 and TRBJ2-2, reads DGGITQSPKYLFRKEGQNVTLSCEQNLNHDAMYWYRQDPGQGLRLIYYSQIVNDFQKGDIAEGYSVSREKKESFPLTVTSAQKNPTAFYLCASRPGHNTGELFFGEGSRLTVL.

This clone was detected once. The chain combines TRBV19 with TRBJ1-6; weak D call: TRBD1 (5 bases). The CDR3 covers 15 residues. The V gene's germline CDR1 is LNHDA and CDR2 SQIVND (reference sequence). V dropped 1 base and J dropped 9 bases, with 13 bases sitting between them. CDR3 in amino acids: CASSIGQTGGSPLHF. The CDR3 DNA follows: TGTGCCAGTAGTATAGGTCAGACCGGGGGTTCACCCCTCCACTTT. The complete variable domain, with remaining parts taken from reference TRBV19 and TRBJ1-6, reads DGGITQSPKYLFRKEGQNVTLSCEQNLNHDAMYWYRQDPGQGLRLIYYSQIVNDFQKGDIAEGYSVSREKKESFPLTVTSAQKNPTAFYLCASSIGQTGGSPLHFGNGTRLTVT.